This passage covers 27 T cell receptor beta chains from one sample sequenced in a study of shared clonotypes between healthy human individuals. Measured with immunoSEQ multiplex PCR; TCRdb has only the in-frame clones, and not every one. In the table there are 2 million to 2.5 million clones, more than 85% of which are singletons. The source material was naive CD4+ T cells from PBMCs. Subset here: CD45RA+ positively selected. These receptors came from a man in his late teens or twenties in good health. Some clones in this sample may be carry-over from other donors' samples.

This clone came up a few times. The rearrangement links TRBV29-1 to TRBJ2-1, with unresolved D. The length of the CDR3 is 13 residues. Germline V gives CDR1 SQVTM, CDR2 ANQGSEA. The V and J ends lost 1 base and 4 bases respectively, with 8 bases between them. The CDR3 DNA is TGCAGCGTTGAAGGGTCGACTTACAATGAGCAGTTCTTC. It codes for CSVEGSTYNEQFF.

The chain is built from TRBV5-1 and TRBJ2-5; D might be TRBD1 (5 bases). Trimming took off 0 bases at V and 3 bases at J, with 9 bases between the two ends. The length of the CDR3 is 14 residues. Germline V lookup: CDR1 SGHRS, CDR2 YFSETQ. CDR3 protein: CASSLGQQEETQYF. The CDR3 DNA reads TGCGCCAGCAGCTTGGGACAGCAAGAAGAGACCCAGTACTTC.

This chain connects TRBV27 to TRBJ2-5, with unresolved D. This CDR3 spans 13 amino acids. CDR1 is MNHEY, CDR2 SMNVEV, per germline (reference sequence). V was cut by 3 bases and J by 5 bases, with 10 bases left in between. The CDR3 sequence is CASSFLDRETQYF. As DNA, the CDR3 is TGTGCCAGCAGTTTTTTGGATCGGGAGACCCAGTACTTC.

This clone was seen once. This rearrangement joins TRBV14 to TRBJ1-2; TRBD1 is a possible D gene (6 bases). With 2 bases removed from V and 2 bases from J, the gap between germline ends came to 15 bases. Germline values: CDR1 SGHDN, CDR2 FVKESK. This CDR3 spans 16 amino acids. CDR3 protein: CASSQQEGGFNYGYTF. In DNA, the CDR3 is TGTGCCAGCAGCCAACAGGAGGGGGGCTTCAACTATGGCTACACCTTC.

The chain links TRBV4-1 to TRBJ2-5; perhaps TRBD2 as D (5 bases). Per germline, CDR1 MGHRA and CDR2 YSYEKL. The CDR3 runs to 14 residues. Trimming shortened V by 2 bases and J by 5 bases, and 12 bases separated the two germline ends. The CDR3 loop reads CASSQLGSVETQYF. The CDR3 coding sequence is TGCGCCAGCAGCCAACTAGGGAGCGTGGAGACCCAGTACTTC.

The chain couples TRBV15 to TRBJ1-2, with TRBD1 matching over 8 bases. Germline CDR1 and CDR2: LNHNV and YYDKDF (reference sequence). The CDR3 spans 14 residues. The trim removed 5 bases at V and 4 bases at J, leaving 6 bases unmatched. The CDR3 is CATSESGTGYGYTF. CDR3 sequence (DNA): TGTGCCACCAGCGAGAGCGGGACAGGCTATGGCTACACCTTC.

The chain has TRBV2 and TRBJ2-7; 7 positions match TRBD1. The CDR3 extends over 14 amino acids. From germline, CDR1 is SNHLY and CDR2 FYNNEI. Trimming removed 6 bases from V and 0 bases from J; junction bases left unmatched: 5. As DNA, the CDR3 is TGTGCCAGCAGGAGGGGGCGGAGCTCCTACGAGCAGTACTTC. As protein: CASRRGRSSYEQYF.

V and J are TRBV6-6 and TRBJ1-3, with 7 bases lining up with TRBD1. Germline-derived CDR1 and CDR2 are MNHNY and SVGAGI (reference sequence). Trimming cost V 3 bases and J 0 bases; bases outside gene matches: 5. This CDR3 is built from 16 residues. Here the CDR3 reads CASSYRGPSSGNTIYF. CDR3 bases: TGTGCCAGCAGTTATAGGGGGCCTAGCTCTGGAAACACCATATATTTT.

The chain is built from TRBV7-9 and TRBJ2-7; TRBD1 is a possible D gene (5 bases). CDR3 size: 16 residues. Germline-derived CDR1 and CDR2 are SEHNR and FQNEAQ (reference sequence). V lost 5 bases and J 0 bases, leaving 17 bases between the germline ends. Written as DNA, the CDR3 is TGTGCCAGCAGCCCAGGCGCCGACAGTTTCTCCTACGAGCAGTACTTC. This codes for CASSPGADSFSYEQYF. The variable domain in full, with the rest retrieved from reference TRBV7-9 and TRBJ2-7, is DTGVSQNPRHKITKRGQNVTFRCDPISEHNRLYWYRQTLGQGPEFLTYFQNEAQLEKSRLLSDRFSAERPKGSFSTLEIQRTEQGDSAMYLCASSPGADSFSYEQYFGPGTRLTVT.

The V gene is TRBV6-1, the J gene TRBJ2-7; D may be TRBD2 (6 bases). This CDR3 is built from 14 residues. Germline CDR1 and CDR2: MNHNS and SASEGT. V was shortened by 7 bases and J by 3 bases, with 16 bases between the two germline ends. CDR3 coding DNA: TGTGCCAGCACCCTGGGGAGGACCCTCTACGAGCAGTACTTC. Amino acid sequence: CASTLGRTLYEQYF.

In its sample, this clone was seen once. This chain connects TRBV4-1 to TRBJ2-1; TRBD2 agrees at 7 bases. Germline V gene sequence: CDR1 MGHRA, CDR2 YSYEKL. This CDR3 is built from 18 residues. Trimming cost V 4 bases and J 4 bases; bases outside gene matches: 16. DNA of the CDR3: TGCGCCAGCAGCCCGGTCGGCGTTAGCGGGCAAGTTTACAATGAGCAGTTCTTC. It encodes CASSPVGVSGQVYNEQFF.

This clone was recorded a few times. Within the sample, other DNA sequences also encode this same CDR3. J is TRBJ1-2 and V is TRBV28; D not certain. Germline CDR1 MDHEN, CDR2 SYDVKM. V shed 2 bases and J shed 7 bases, with 5 bases lying between them. This CDR3 contains 11 residues. Here the CDR3 reads CASSLRSGYTF. The CDR3 coding sequence is TGTGCCAGCAGTTTAAGGAGTGGCTACACCTTC.

V and J are TRBV28 and TRBJ1-2; 7 nucleotides agree with TRBD1. The CDR3 contains 16 residues. The germline CDR1 and CDR2 sequences are MDHEN and SYDVKM. The V gene end was trimmed by 7 bases and the J gene end by 4 bases; junction bases not matched to a gene: 15. The CDR3 sequence is CASTLLRPGGAYGYTF. The CDR3, as DNA: TGTGCCAGCACCCTTCTTCGCCCAGGGGGAGCCTATGGCTACACCTTC.

Notes on this clone: At the DNA level, this CDR3 is encoded by other sequences in the same sample as well. The chain joins TRBV5-1 to TRBJ2-7; 8 bases align to TRBD2. The V gene's germline CDR1 is SGHRS and CDR2 YFSETQ. V dropped 0 bases and J dropped 4; count of bases not matched to a gene: 6. This CDR3 is 15 amino acids long. DNA for the CDR3: TGCGCCAGCAGCTTGGTCGCGGGAGGCTTATACGAGCAGTACTTC. Its protein is CASSLVAGGLYEQYF.

The rearrangement joins TRBV7-2 to TRBJ2-5, with D tentatively TRBD1 (5 bases). Deletions cut 6 bases from V and 7 bases from J, with 21 bases between. Per the germline V gene, CDR1 is SGHTA and CDR2 is FQGNSA. This CDR3 spans 15 amino acids. Here the CDR3 reads CASSTLGDLAGTQYF. DNA of the CDR3: TGTGCCAGCAGTACATTAGGGGATCTGGCTGGGACCCAGTACTTC.

CDR3 nucleotides: TGCGCCAGCTGTCTTGGGGCGGGGGATCTCAAGTACTTC. Amino acids: CASCLGAGDLKYF. The chain couples TRBV5-1 to TRBJ2-7, with TRBD2 matching 7 bases. Per the germline V gene, CDR1 is SGHRS and CDR2 is YFSETQ. V shed 7 bases and J 11 bases; nucleotides not matched to a gene: 15. This CDR3 contains 13 residues. Full variable domain (remainder filled in from reference TRBV5-1 and TRBJ2-7): KAGVTQTPRYLIKTRGQQVTLSCSPISGHRSVSWYQQTPGQGLQFLFEYFSETQRNKGNFPGRFSGRQFSNSRSEMNVSTLELGDSALYLCASCLGAGDLKYFGPGTRLTVT.

This chain connects TRBV5-4 to TRBJ2-7; 8 nucleotides line up with TRBD2. V shed 3 bases, J shed 5 bases, and the junction held 10 bases outside the gene matches. CDR3 length equals 15 residues. Per the germline V gene, CDR1 is SGHNT and CDR2 is YYREEE (reference sequence). As DNA, the CDR3 is TGTGCCAGCAGCTCCTTGGGCGGGAGGACCGACGAGCAGTACTTC. It translates to CASSSLGGRTDEQYF.

The chain couples TRBV6-5 to TRBJ2-3; TRBD2 matches 11 bases. The CDR3 covers 14 residues. V shed 6 bases, J shed 7 bases, and the junction held 6 bases outside the gene matches. Germline values: CDR1 MNHEY, CDR2 SVGAGI. CDR3 DNA: TGTGCCAGCAGAATAGCGGGAGGGCCCCATACGCAGTATTTT. It encodes CASRIAGGPHTQYF.

About this clone itself: Other DNA sequences in the same sample also yield this CDR3. The chain employs TRBV18 and TRBJ1-1, with D uncertain. Germline V gene sequence: CDR1 KGHSH, CDR2 LQKENI. Trimming took 6 bases from V and 0 from J, leaving 8 bases between them. The CDR3 consists of 13 residues. The DNA for the CDR3 is TGTGCCAGCTCCCTCGCCGTGAACACTGAAGCTTTCTTT. The encoded protein is CASSLAVNTEAFF. Filled out from reference TRBV18 and TRBJ1-1, the complete variable domain reads NAGVMQNPRHLVRRRGQEARLRCSPMKGHSHVYWYRQLPEEGLKFMVYLQKENIIDESGMPKERFSAEFPKEGPSILRIQQVVRGDSAAYFCASSLAVNTEAFFGQGTRLTVV.

The J gene is TRBJ2-3, the V gene TRBV4-1; D uncertain. CDR3 length equals 14 residues. Trimming took off 1 base at V and 4 bases at J, with 9 bases between the two ends. Germline V gene sequence: CDR1 MGHRA, CDR2 YSYEKL. CDR3 nucleotide sequence: TGCGCCAGCAGCCAAGTCGCGTTTCCAGATACGCAGTATTTT. Encoded protein: CASSQVAFPDTQYF.

The table lists this clone with a count of one. The chain uses TRBV6-6 and TRBJ2-5, with TRBD1 matching 8 bases. CDR3 length: 16 residues. The junction had 13 bases not matched to a gene; V was cut back by 5 bases and J by 5 bases. Germline V gene data show CDR1 as MNHNY and CDR2 as SVGAGI (reference sequence). The CDR3 sequence: CASSLYHRTGFETQYF. CDR3 bases: TGTGCCAGCAGTCTATACCATCGGACAGGGTTCGAGACCCAGTACTTC.

The chain joins TRBV6-4 to TRBJ2-7; 12 nucleotides agree with TRBD1. The CDR3 sequence is 15 residues long. Trimming took 4 bases from V and 6 from J; bases not matched to a gene: 7. From germline, CDR1 is MRHNA and CDR2 SNTAGT. CDR3 DNA sequence: TGTGCCAGCAGTGCCCGGGACAGGGGGCTGGGCGAGCAGTACTTC. Protein: CASSARDRGLGEQYF.

This clone has more than one count but fewer than ten. This specimen includes other DNA sequences encoding the same CDR3. J is TRBJ1-5 and V is TRBV9; unclear D gene. Trimming cost V 0 bases and J 1 base, with 8 bases left between them. The CDR3 extends over 15 amino acids. CDR1 is SGDLS, CDR2 YYNGEE, per germline. CDR3 loop: CASSVGAQSNQPQHF. The CDR3 region has the DNA TGTGCCAGCAGCGTAGGGGCACAGAGCAATCAGCCCCAGCATTTT.

Written as DNA, the CDR3 is TGTGCCAGTAGTATAAAAGTGACAGGGAGGCACGAGCAGTACTTC. This encodes CASSIKVTGRHEQYF. The chain uses TRBV19 and TRBJ2-7; perhaps TRBD1 as D (7 bases). The CDR3 contains 15 residues. Trimming left V 2 bases short and J 5 bases short, with 16 bases between. Germline V gene sequence: CDR1 LNHDA, CDR2 SQIVND (reference sequence).

CDR3: CASSLGQLMGGYTF. CDR3 nucleotide sequence: TGCGCCAGCAGCTTGGGGCAGCTTATGGGAGGCTACACCTTC. The rearrangement joins TRBV5-1 to TRBJ1-2; D unclear. The CDR3 is 14 amino acids. Trimming cost V 0 bases and J 8 bases, with 14 bases left between them. In germline, CDR1 is SGHRS, CDR2 YFSETQ. The full variable domain, completed using reference TRBV5-1 and TRBJ1-2, is KAGVTQTPRYLIKTRGQQVTLSCSPISGHRSVSWYQQTPGQGLQFLFEYFSETQRNKGNFPGRFSGRQFSNSRSEMNVSTLELGDSALYLCASSLGQLMGGYTFGSGTRLTVV.

This clone was recorded only once. The chain couples TRBV28 to TRBJ1-1, with D possibly being TRBD1 (6 bases). Trimming removed 4 bases from V and 4 bases from J, with 19 bases in between. The CDR3 runs to 16 residues. Germline V gives CDR1 MDHEN, CDR2 SYDVKM. CDR3 loop: CASSSRVGGRATEAFF. Here the CDR3 DNA reads TGTGCCAGCAGTTCTCGCGTAGGGGGGCGGGCCACTGAAGCTTTCTTT.

Of note for this clone: The sample holds other DNA sequences that translate to the same CDR3. This rearrangement joins TRBV4-1 to TRBJ2-5; 7 positions match TRBD1. Per the germline V gene, CDR1 is MGHRA and CDR2 is YSYEKL. Unmatched junction bases numbered 4, after V lost 4 bases and J lost 2 bases. This CDR3 contains 14 residues. CDR3: CASSPGQIQETQYF. CDR3 bases: TGCGCCAGCAGCCCGGGACAGATACAAGAGACCCAGTACTTC.